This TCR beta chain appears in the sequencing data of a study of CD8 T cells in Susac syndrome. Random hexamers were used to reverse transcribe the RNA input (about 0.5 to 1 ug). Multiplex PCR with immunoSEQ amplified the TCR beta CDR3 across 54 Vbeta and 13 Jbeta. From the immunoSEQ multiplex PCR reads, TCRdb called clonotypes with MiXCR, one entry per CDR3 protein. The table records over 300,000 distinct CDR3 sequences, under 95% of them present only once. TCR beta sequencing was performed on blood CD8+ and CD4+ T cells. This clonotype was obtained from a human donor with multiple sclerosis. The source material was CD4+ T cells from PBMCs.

Here the CDR3 DNA reads TGTGCCAGCAGTTTATTACCGAGCTTCCATGGCTACACCTTC. As protein: CASSLLPSFHGYTF. The rearrangement uses TRBV12-3 or TRBV12-4 and TRBJ1-2; no clear D. With 2 bases removed from V and 6 bases from J, the gap between germline ends came to 13 bases. CDR3 length: 14 amino acids.